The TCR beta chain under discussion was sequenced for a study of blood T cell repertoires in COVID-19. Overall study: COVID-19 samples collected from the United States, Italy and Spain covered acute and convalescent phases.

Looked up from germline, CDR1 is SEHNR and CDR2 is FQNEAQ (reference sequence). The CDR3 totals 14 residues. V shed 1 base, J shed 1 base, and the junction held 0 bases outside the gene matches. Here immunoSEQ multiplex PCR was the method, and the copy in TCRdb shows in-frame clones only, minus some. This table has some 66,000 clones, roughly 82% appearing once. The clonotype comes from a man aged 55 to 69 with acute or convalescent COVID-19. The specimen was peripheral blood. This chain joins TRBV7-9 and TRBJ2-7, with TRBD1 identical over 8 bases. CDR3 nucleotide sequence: TGTGCCAGCAGCTTAGGGACAGGGTCCTACGAGCAGTACTTC. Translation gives CASSLGTGSYEQYF.